The text below deals with one T cell receptor beta chain. Original processing notes: The authors estimated nucleated cell counts from reference gene primer amplification. TCRdb keeps only in-frame clones here, not all; method: immunoSEQ multiplex PCR. V, J and clone size derive from that table, while D and trimming were established from the DNA sequence. The table has hundreds of thousands of clones, around 83% seen once; the top ten hold 9.5% to 15%. The CDR3 consists of 13 residues. Per germline, CDR1 LNHDA and CDR2 SQIVND (reference sequence). The V end was cut by 9 bases, the J end by 0 bases, with 8 bases between. This entry belongs to a study of blood T cell repertoires in COVID-19. Study information: Sites in the United States, Italy and Spain provided acute and convalescent COVID-19 samples.

V usage is TRBV19 and J usage is TRBJ1-4, with D possibly being TRBD1 (5 bases). The source is a woman in her sixties or seventies with active or convalescent COVID-19. Material: peripheral blood. The chain's CDR3 is CASQGPTNEKLFF. CDR3 nucleotide sequence: TGTGCCAGCCAGGGTCCAACTAATGAAAAACTGTTTTTT.